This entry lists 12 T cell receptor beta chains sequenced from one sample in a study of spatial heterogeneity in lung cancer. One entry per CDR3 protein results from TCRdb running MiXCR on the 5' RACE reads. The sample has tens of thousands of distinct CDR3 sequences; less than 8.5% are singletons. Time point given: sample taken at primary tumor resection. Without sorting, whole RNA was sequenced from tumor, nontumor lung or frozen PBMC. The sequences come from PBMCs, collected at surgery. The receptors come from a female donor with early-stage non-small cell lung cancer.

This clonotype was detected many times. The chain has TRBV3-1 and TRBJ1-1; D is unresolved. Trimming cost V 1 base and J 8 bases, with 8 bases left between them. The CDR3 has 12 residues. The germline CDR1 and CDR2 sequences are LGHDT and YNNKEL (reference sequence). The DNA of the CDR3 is TGTGCCAGCAGCCAAGGGTTTACAGAAGCTTTCTTT. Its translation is CASSQGFTEAFF.

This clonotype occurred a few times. The CDR3 sequence: CASRPRGNNSPLHF. CDR3 coding DNA: TGTGCCAGCAGGCCACGGGGGAATAATTCACCCCTCCACTTT. The chain joins TRBV6-4 to TRBJ1-6; possible D gene TRBD1, 5 bases. The CDR3 has 14 residues. V was trimmed by 6 bases and J by 5 bases, leaving 11 bases between them. Germline CDR1 is MRHNA and CDR2 is SNTAGT.

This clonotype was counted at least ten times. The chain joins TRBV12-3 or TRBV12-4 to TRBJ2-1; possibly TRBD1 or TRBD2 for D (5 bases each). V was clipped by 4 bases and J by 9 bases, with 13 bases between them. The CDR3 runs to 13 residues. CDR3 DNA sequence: TGTGCCAGCAGTTGGGGACCGCCCGGTGAGCAGTTCTTC. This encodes CASSWGPPGEQFF.

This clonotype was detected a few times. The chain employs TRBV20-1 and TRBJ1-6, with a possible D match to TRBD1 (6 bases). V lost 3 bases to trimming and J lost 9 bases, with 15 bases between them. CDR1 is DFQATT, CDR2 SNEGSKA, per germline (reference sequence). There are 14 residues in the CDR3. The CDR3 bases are TGCAGTGCTAGGAGCTTTGGGGGGGCTTCACCCCTCCACTTT. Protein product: CSARSFGGASPLHF.

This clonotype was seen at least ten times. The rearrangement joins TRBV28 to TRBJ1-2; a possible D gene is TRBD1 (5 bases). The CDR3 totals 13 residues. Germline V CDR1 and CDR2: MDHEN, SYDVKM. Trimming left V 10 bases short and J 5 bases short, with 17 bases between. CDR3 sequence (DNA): TGTGCCACAAACACCGGGACGGAATATGGCTACACCTTC. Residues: CATNTGTEYGYTF.

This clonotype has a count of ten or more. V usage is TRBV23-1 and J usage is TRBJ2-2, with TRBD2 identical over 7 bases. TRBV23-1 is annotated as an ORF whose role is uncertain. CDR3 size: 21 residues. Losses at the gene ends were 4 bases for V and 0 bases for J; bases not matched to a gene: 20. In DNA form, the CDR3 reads TGCGCCAGCAGTCTAGGGGAAGTTGCCGCGGGGGAATACGCGAACACCGGGGAGCTGTTTTTT. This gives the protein CASSLGEVAAGEYANTGELFF.

CDR3 in amino acids: CASHPFGSGSYEQYF. CDR3 sequence (DNA): TGTGCCAGCCACCCATTCGGGAGCGGTTCCTACGAGCAGTACTTC. V gene TRBV28 combines with J gene TRBJ2-7, with D perhaps TRBD2 (6 bases). Germline CDR1 MDHEN, CDR2 SYDVKM. This CDR3 has 15 residues. Between the trimmed V and J ends, which lost 8 bases and 1 base, there was a span of 18 bases.

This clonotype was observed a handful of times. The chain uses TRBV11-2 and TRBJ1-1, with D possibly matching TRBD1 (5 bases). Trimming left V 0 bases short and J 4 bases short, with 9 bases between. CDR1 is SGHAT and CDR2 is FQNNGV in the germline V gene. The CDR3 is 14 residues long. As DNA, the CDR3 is TGTGCCAGCAGCTTAGAGGGGGTAAGCACTGAAGCTTTCTTT. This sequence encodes CASSLEGVSTEAFF.

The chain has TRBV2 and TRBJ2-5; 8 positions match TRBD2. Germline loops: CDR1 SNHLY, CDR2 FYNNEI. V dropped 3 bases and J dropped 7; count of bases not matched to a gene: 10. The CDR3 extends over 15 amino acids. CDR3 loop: CASSDTGLEGGTQYF. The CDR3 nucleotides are TGTGCCAGCAGTGACACGGGACTAGAAGGAGGGACCCAGTACTTC.

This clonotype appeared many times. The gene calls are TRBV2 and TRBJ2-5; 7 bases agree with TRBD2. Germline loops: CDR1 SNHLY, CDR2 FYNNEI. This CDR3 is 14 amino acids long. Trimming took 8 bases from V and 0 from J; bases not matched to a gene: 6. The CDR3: CASATGTNQETQYF. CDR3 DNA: TGTGCCAGCGCCACCGGGACTAACCAAGAGACCCAGTACTTC.

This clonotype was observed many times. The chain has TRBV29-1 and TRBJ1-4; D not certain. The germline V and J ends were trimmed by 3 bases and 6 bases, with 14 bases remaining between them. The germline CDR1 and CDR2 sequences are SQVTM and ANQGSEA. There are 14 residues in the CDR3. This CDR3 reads CSVDESGGDEKLFF. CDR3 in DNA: TGCAGCGTTGACGAGTCCGGCGGGGATGAAAAACTGTTTTTT.

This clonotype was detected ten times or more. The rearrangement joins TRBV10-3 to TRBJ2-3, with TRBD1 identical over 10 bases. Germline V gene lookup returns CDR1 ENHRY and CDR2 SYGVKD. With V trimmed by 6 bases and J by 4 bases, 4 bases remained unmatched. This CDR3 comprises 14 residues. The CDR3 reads CAISTGTGADTQYF. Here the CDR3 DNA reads TGTGCCATCAGCACCGGGACAGGGGCAGATACGCAGTATTTT.